The present T cell receptor (beta chain) was sequenced within a study of blood T cell repertoires in COVID-19. Study in general: The origin of the acute and convalescent COVID-19 samples was the United States, Italy and Spain.

Generated by immunoSEQ multiplex PCR, the TCRdb table keeps only in-frame clones and is missing some. The table records around 51,000 clones, 90% of them present only once. V was trimmed by 7 bases and J by 2 bases, leaving 12 bases between them. Germline V gives CDR1 LNHNV, CDR2 YYDKDF (reference sequence). The CDR3 covers 14 residues. This clonotype was obtained from a man aged 70-80 years with acute or convalescent COVID-19. Sample: peripheral blood. The rearrangement joins TRBV15 to TRBJ1-3; the D gene is possibly TRBD1 (6 bases). The CDR3 here is CATNQDRAGNTIYF. CDR3 sequence (DNA): TGTGCCACCAACCAGGACAGAGCTGGAAACACCATATATTTT.